Sequencing of this T cell receptor beta chain was carried out in a study of shared clonotypes between healthy human individuals. Across the study: Used for every donor were three CD4 naive, three CD4 memory, two CD8 naive and one CD8 memory plate.

General study findings and limits: Sequencing of the sorted subsets was shown by rarefaction to be incomplete despite large depth. Generation of non-shared clonotypes was less probable than generation of clonotypes shared by all four donors.

In replicate PCRs of sorted subsets, roughly 190 ng DNA, about 29,000 T cell genomes, was used. Here immunoSEQ multiplex PCR was the method, and the copy in TCRdb shows in-frame clones only, minus some. The sample comprises roughly 2 million clones, approximately 94% of which are singletons, and around 0.13% rests with the top ten. As to this clone: Its antigen is still unknown.

This sequence originates from a man aged 18 to 29 in good health. The sequencing input was naive CD4+ T cells sorted from blood. Sample subset: CD45RA+ positively selected.

CDR3 amino acids: CASITGNWYGYTF. In nucleotides, the CDR3 is TGTGCCAGCATCACAGGGAATTGGTATGGCTACACCTTC. The V call is TRBV2, the J call TRBJ1-2, with TRBD1 as a possible D gene (6 bases). The CDR3 is 13 residues long. The V gene's germline CDR1 is SNHLY and CDR2 FYNNEI. Trimming shortened V by 7 bases and J by 5 bases, and 14 bases separated the two germline ends.